The subject of this entry is one T cell receptor beta chain. What it recognizes is unknown. The sample originates from a study of CD8+ T cells in alopecia areata. Study-wide results and limits: Administration of tofacitinib significantly diminished scalp clonality and expanded CD8+ clones within the top 100. Scalp samples also contribute reads from the resident alphabeta T cells found in normal skin.

CDR3 length: 14 amino acids. J gave up 7 bases and V 3 bases, and 4 bases lay outside the gene matches. The germline V gene has CDR1 LNHDA and CDR2 SQIVND (reference sequence). Treatment defined: oral pan-JAK inhibitor, 5-10 mg twice daily. Sampling of alopecia areata patients yielded lesional scalp punch biopsies as well as peripheral blood. Following extraction, RNA underwent reverse transcription to cDNA, which served as the sequencing template. Clones were sequenced by immunoSEQ multiplex PCR, and TCRdb holds only the in-frame ones, with some missing. Among about 270,000 clones listed, around 64% were seen once.

The source material was CD4+ T cells sorted from blood, sampled at roughly week 52, from a patient treated with tofacitinib. The receptor's source is a human donor with alopecia areata. This chain links TRBV19 with TRBJ2-1; 9 bases line up with TRBD2. The CDR3 DNA reads as TGTGCCAGTAGTATTTGGACTAGCGATAATGAGCAGTTCTTC. Translating it yields CASSIWTSDNEQFF.